The rows below give T cell receptor beta chains drawn from one sample of a study of shared clonotypes between healthy human individuals. Sequencing used immunoSEQ multiplex PCR; TCRdb keeps in-frame clones, though not all of them. The sample lists 2 million to 2.5 million clones, about 93% occurring once. The sequenced material came from naive CD8+ T cells from PBMCs. The receptor source for this set is a young man in good health. Some clones in this sample may be carry-over from other donors' samples. Each CDR3 is given with its conserved first and last residue. The D gene is left open where the match is weak. The listing skips clone size in some rows; elsewhere it reads once, few, many or a size class.

J	D	size	V	DNA	CDR3
TRBJ2-1	TRBD2	.	TRBV4-2	TGTGCCAGCAGCCAAGATCTCGCACTAGCGGGAGGCAATGAGCAGTTCTTC	CASSQDLALAGGNEQFF
TRBJ2-1	.	.	TRBV4-3	TGCGCCAGCAGCCATCAAACTGAGCAGTTCTTC	CASSHQTEQFF
TRBJ2-7	.	.	TRBV5-8	TGTGCCAGCAGCTTGGGCCAGGAGACCTACGAGCAGTACTTC	CASSLGQETYEQYF
TRBJ1-1	TRBD1	.	TRBV6-6	TGTGCCAGCAGTTTGACAGGGGTGAGCACTGAAGCTTTCTTT	CASSLTGVSTEAFF
TRBJ1-4	.	few	TRBV28	TGTGCCAGCAGTTTCACCAGAAATGAAAAACTGTTTTTT	CASSFTRNEKLFF
TRBJ2-7	.	.	TRBV19	TGTGCCAGTAGTGAAACCGGCTACGAGCAGTACTTC	CASSETGYEQYF
TRBJ2-1	TRBD2	.	TRBV29-1	TGCAGCGTGAAGCAGGGACTAGCCCATGAGCAGTTCTTC	CSVKQGLAHEQFF
TRBJ2-1	TRBD2	.	TRBV7-8	TGTGCCAGCAGCATCTATAGCGGGAGGACGGATGAGCAGTTCTTC	CASSIYSGRTDEQFF
TRBJ2-7	.	.	TRBV7-9	TGTGCCAGCAGCTTAGTCGGAGACAGCTACGAGCAGTACTTC	CASSLVGDSYEQYF
TRBJ1-2	.	.	TRBV27	TGTGCCAGCAGTCCCCGGGGGGCCGGCTATGGCTACACCTTC	CASSPRGAGYGYTF
TRBJ2-4	.	.	TRBV27	TGTGCCAGCAGTTTTGGGGGGCAGAAAAACATTCAGTACTTC	CASSFGGQKNIQYF
TRBJ2-7	.	.	TRBV6-5	TGTGCCAGCAGTTACTACGGGAAAAGCTACGAGCAGTACTTC	CASSYYGKSYEQYF
TRBJ2-1	TRBD2	once	TRBV6-1	TGTGCCGCCCGGGACGGGACTAGCGCTGCAAATGAGCAGTTCTTC	CAARDGTSAANEQFF
TRBJ2-3	TRBD2	once	TRBV27	TGTGCCAGCAGTTTAATACTAGCGGGAGGGCCGTCAGATACGCAGTATTTT	CASSLILAGGPSDTQYF
TRBJ1-4	.	few	TRBV4-3	TGCGCCAGCGGAAGACAGGATGCAACTAATGAAAAACTGTTTTTT	CASGRQDATNEKLFF
TRBJ1-3	.	.	TRBV28	TGTGCCAGCAGTTTAGGCGACTCTGGAAACACCATATATTTT	CASSLGDSGNTIYF
TRBJ2-5	.	.	TRBV9	TGTGCCAGCAGCGGAACAGGGAGTGGAGAGACCCAGTACTTC	CASSGTGSGETQYF
TRBJ2-7	.	.	TRBV2	TGTGCCAGCAGCACCCTAGCAGCGGTCTACGAGCAGTACTTC	CASSTLAAVYEQYF
TRBJ2-5	TRBD1	.	TRBV25-1	TGTGCCAGCAGTGAATTCTGGACAGGGGGCGAGACCCAGTACTTC	CASSEFWTGGETQYF
TRBJ1-4	TRBD1	once	TRBV27	TGTGCCAGCAGTCTGTCGGGGGACAGCCCCGAAAAACTGTTTTTT	CASSLSGDSPEKLFF
TRBJ2-3	.	.	TRBV19	TGTGCCAGTAGTATAGGGGACTGGGTCACAGATACGCAGTATTTT	CASSIGDWVTDTQYF
TRBJ1-5	.	few	TRBV7-6	TGTGCCAGCAGCTTACTAGAAGGCCAGCCCCAGCATTTT	CASSLLEGQPQHF
TRBJ2-6	TRBD2	.	TRBV29-1	TGCAGCGTTGAAGATAGGCTAGCGGGCGCCGGGGGCGTCCTGACTTTC	CSVEDRLAGAGGVLTF
TRBJ2-5	.	.	TRBV27	TGTGCCAGCAGTTGGAGGGGGGGAGAGACCCAGTACTTC	CASSWRGGETQYF
TRBJ2-1	.	.	TRBV30	TGTGCCCACGGGCCCACGAGGCGTTACAATGAGCAGTTCTTC	CAHGPTRRYNEQFF
TRBJ2-7	.	.	TRBV2	TGTGCCAGCAGGGGGGAGACCTTCTACGAGCAGTACTTC	CASRGETFYEQYF
TRBJ2-7	TRBD1	.	TRBV5-1	TGCGCCAGCAGCTCCGGGACAGGAATTAACGAGCAGTACTTC	CASSSGTGINEQYF
TRBJ2-2	TRBD1	.	TRBV9	TGTGCCAGCAGCCTGAACTACCGGGACAGGGCGAACACCGGGGAGCTGTTTTTT	CASSLNYRDRANTGELFF
TRBJ1-5	TRBD1	.	TRBV28	TGTGCCAGCAGTTCCGGGACAGGGGTACTTTATAGCAATCAGCCCCAGCATTTT	CASSSGTGVLYSNQPQHF
TRBJ1-2	.	.	TRBV4-3	TGCGCCAGCAGCCAACGGGGGTCGGGGGCCTATGGCTACACCTTC	CASSQRGSGAYGYTF
TRBJ1-1	.	.	TRBV6-1	TGTGCCAGCAGTGAACCCCGGGGGGTCACTGAAGCTTTCTTT	CASSEPRGVTEAFF
TRBJ2-3	.	.	TRBV9	TGTGCCAGCAGCGTCCAACACGGCACAGATACGCAGTATTTT	CASSVQHGTDTQYF
TRBJ1-2	.	.	TRBV29-1	TGCAGCGTTGAGTTGACGAATATTGGTGGCTACACCTTC	CSVELTNIGGYTF
TRBJ2-3	.	.	TRBV6-5	TGTGCCAGCAGTTACGATCAGGGGGATACGCAGTATTTT	CASSYDQGDTQYF
TRBJ1-2	TRBD1	.	TRBV28	TGTGCCAGCAGTCCTCATCGGGGACAGGATGGCTACACCTTC	CASSPHRGQDGYTF
TRBJ1-5	TRBD1	.	TRBV25-1	TGTGCCAGCAGTGAGACAGGGTGGAATCAGCCCCAGCATTTT	CASSETGWNQPQHF
TRBJ2-5	.	.	TRBV9	TGTGCCAGCAGCGTTGGCGGAGGGCCCGGAGAGACCCAGTACTTC	CASSVGGGPGETQYF
TRBJ1-3	.	.	TRBV5-6	TGTGCCAGCAGCTTGGTTGGAGTAGGAAACACCATATATTTT	CASSLVGVGNTIYF
TRBJ1-1	.	.	TRBV6-5	TGTGCCAGCAAGACAGGACTGGAGGCTTTCTTT	CASKTGLEAFF
TRBJ2-7	TRBD1	.	TRBV30	TGTGCCTGGAACCCCGGGACAGGGACCTACGAGCAGTACTTC	CAWNPGTGTYEQYF
TRBJ2-2	.	once	TRBV7-7	TGTGCCAGCAGCTTAGAGGGGAGGAACACCGGGGAGCTGTTTTTT	CASSLEGRNTGELFF
TRBJ2-7	.	.	TRBV5-1	TGCGCCAGCAGCTCGGATGCCGGGACAAGCTCCTACGAGCAGTACTTC	CASSSDAGTSSYEQYF
TRBJ2-1	TRBD2	once	TRBV4-1	TGCGCCAGCAGCCAAGGACTAGCGGGAGAGGACGAGCAGTTCTTC	CASSQGLAGEDEQFF
TRBJ2-3	.	.	TRBV15	TGTGCCACCAGCAGAGATGGTACGGACCATAAAATCACAGATACGCAGTATTTT	CATSRDGTDHKITDTQYF
TRBJ2-5	.	.	TRBV21-1	TGTGCCAGCAGCCTGACGGGGGCTTACCAAGAGACCCAGTACTTC	CASSLTGAYQETQYF
TRBJ2-2	.	.	TRBV27	TGTGCCAGCAGTTTAGTGTCAGCGTCACTCGGGGAGCTGTTTTTT	CASSLVSASLGELFF
TRBJ1-4	.	.	TRBV28	TGTGCCAGCAGTTTGGGAGTTCACCGCAAGGAAAAACTGTTTTTT	CASSLGVHRKEKLFF
TRBJ2-1	TRBD2	.	TRBV11-2	TGTGCCAGCAGCGCCCTAGCGGGAGGATACAATGAGCAGTTCTTC	CASSALAGGYNEQFF
TRBJ2-1	.	.	TRBV6-1	TGTGCCAGCAGTGAAATGGCGTACCACTTCTTC	CASSEMAYHFF
TRBJ1-4	.	.	TRBV28	TGTGCCAGCAGATCCAGCTCTAATGAAAAACTGTTTTTT	CASRSSSNEKLFF